This T cell receptor beta chain came from a study of blood T cell repertoires in COVID-19. The protocol was immunoSEQ multiplex PCR, while the TCRdb copy is restricted to in-frame clones and leaves out a portion. The sample yields approximately 200,000 clones, 94% seen once. Sequenced: peripheral blood. This TCR derives from a man aged 25-45 years with COVID-19, enrolled during active disease.

The CDR3 is CASSLKGTVYEQYF. CDR3 nucleotides: TGTGCCAGCAGTTTAAAAGGGACAGTCTACGAGCAGTACTTC. The V gene is TRBV27, the J gene TRBJ2-7, with TRBD1 matching 7 bases. The CDR3 loop spans 14 amino acids. CDR1 MNHEY and CDR2 SMNVEV come from the germline V gene (reference sequence). Losses at the gene ends were 2 bases for V and 3 bases for J; bases not matched to a gene: 4.